Included here is one T cell receptor beta chain sequence, with context. What it binds is not known. The CDR3 runs to 14 residues. CDR1 SGHRS and CDR2 YFSETQ come from the germline V gene. V lost 3 bases and J 6 bases, leaving 13 bases between the germline ends. This record comes from a study of cytomegalovirus exposure and HLA in healthy donors. Primers included in the PCR were 60 Vbeta and 13 Jbeta primers. Produced via immunoSEQ multiplex PCR; TCRdb's table is partial and in-frame only. The sample yields more than 80,000 clones, more than 60% seen once. General study points: The authors judged a highly shared variant cluster likely a sequencing artifact.

Sequenced input: PBMCs. This clonotype was obtained from a man aged 60 to 69 in good health and CMV-seronegative. The chain combines TRBV5-1 with TRBJ1-3; D call uncertain. The CDR3 spells CASSSSLVLNTIYF. CDR3 sequence (DNA): TGCGCCAGCAGCTCTTCCCTGGTACTAAACACCATATATTTT.